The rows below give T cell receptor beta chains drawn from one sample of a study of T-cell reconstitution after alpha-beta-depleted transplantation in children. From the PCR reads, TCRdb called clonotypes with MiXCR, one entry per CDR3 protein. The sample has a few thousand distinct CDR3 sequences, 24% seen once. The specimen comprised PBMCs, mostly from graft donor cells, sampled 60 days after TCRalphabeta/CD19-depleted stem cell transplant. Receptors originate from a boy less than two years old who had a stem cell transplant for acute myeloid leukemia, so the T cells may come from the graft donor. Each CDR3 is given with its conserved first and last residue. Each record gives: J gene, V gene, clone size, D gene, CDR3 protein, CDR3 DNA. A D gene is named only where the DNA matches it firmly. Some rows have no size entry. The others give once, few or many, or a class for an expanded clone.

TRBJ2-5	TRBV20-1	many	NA	CSARDGGQETQYF	TGCAGTGCTAGAGATGGGGGGCAAGAGACCCAGTACTTC
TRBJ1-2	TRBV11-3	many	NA	CASSSSEQNYGYTF	TGTGCCAGCAGCTCCTCGGAACAGAACTATGGCTACACCTTC
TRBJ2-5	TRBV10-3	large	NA	CAIRRDETQYF	TGTGCCATCAGGAGGGATGAGACCCAGTACTTC
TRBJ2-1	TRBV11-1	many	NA	CASSLAAGRLTPKNSYNEQFF	TGTGCCAGCAGCTTAGCAGCTGGGCGGCTCACCCCTAAGAACTCCTACAATGAGCAGTTCTTC
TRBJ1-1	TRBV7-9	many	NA	CASTPEGIRAFF	TGTGCCAGCACCCCCGAGGGGATTCGGGCTTTCTTT
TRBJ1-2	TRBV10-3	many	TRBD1	CAIRGTGVNGYTF	TGTGCCATCAGGGGGACAGGGGTCAACGGCTACACCTTC
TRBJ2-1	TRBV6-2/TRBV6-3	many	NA	CASSPSDRYEQFF	TGTGCCAGCAGCCCCTCCGACAGATATGAGCAGTTCTTC
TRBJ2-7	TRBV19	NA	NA	CASSWGRSYEQYF	TGTGCCAGTAGTTGGGGACGGTCCTACGAGCAGTACTTC
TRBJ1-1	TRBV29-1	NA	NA	CSVGLRKGFEAFF	TGCAGCGTTGGCCTCCGCAAAGGGTTTGAAGCTTTCTTT
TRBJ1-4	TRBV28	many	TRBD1	CASSFPGTGDEKLFF	TGTGCCAGCAGTTTTCCTGGGACAGGGGATGAAAAACTGTTTTTT
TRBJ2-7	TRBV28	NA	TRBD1	CASRPGQAYEQYF	TGTGCCAGCAGGCCGGGACAGGCCTACGAGCAGTACTTC
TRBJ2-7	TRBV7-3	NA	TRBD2	CASSAASGRVKGEQYF	TGTGCCAGCAGCGCGGCTAGCGGGAGGGTGAAAGGCGAGCAGTACTTC
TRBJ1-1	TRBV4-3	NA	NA	CASSQGAGGPNTEAFF	TGCGCCAGCAGCCAGGGTGCGGGGGGCCCGAACACTGAAGCTTTCTTT
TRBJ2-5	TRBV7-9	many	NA	CAVPPPVGLVSAQYF	TGTGCCGTCCCGCCCCCGGTCGGGCTAGTAAGTGCCCAGTACTTC
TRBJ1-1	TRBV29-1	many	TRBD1	CSVEGQGNTEAFF	TGCAGCGTTGAAGGACAGGGGAACACTGAAGCTTTCTTT
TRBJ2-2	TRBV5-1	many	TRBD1	CASSVRDRGETGELFF	TGCGCCAGCAGCGTCCGGGACAGGGGTGAGACCGGGGAGCTGTTTTTT
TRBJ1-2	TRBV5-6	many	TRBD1	CASSPGQGYGYTF	TGTGCCAGCAGCCCAGGACAGGGCTATGGCTACACCTTC
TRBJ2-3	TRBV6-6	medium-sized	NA	CASSYGGGGTDTQYF	TGTGCCAGCAGTTACGGTGGGGGAGGCACAGATACGCAGTATTTT
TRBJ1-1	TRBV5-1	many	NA	CASSLGGRAGAMNTEAFF	TGCGCCAGCAGCTTGGGGGGAAGGGCAGGCGCTATGAACACTGAAGCTTTCTTT
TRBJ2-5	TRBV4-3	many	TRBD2	CASSQDHSSGGPLETQYF	TGCGCCAGCAGCCAAGACCATTCTAGCGGGGGGCCCTTGGAGACCCAGTACTTC
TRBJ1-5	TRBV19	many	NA	CASKLVRQGHQPQHF	TGTGCCAGTAAGTTGGTTAGGCAGGGCCATCAGCCCCAGCATTTT
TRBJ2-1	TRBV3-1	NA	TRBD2	CASSQEGLGSDQQFF	TGTGCCAGCAGCCAAGAGGGACTAGGGTCCGATCAGCAGTTCTTC
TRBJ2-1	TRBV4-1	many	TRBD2	CASSPNLAGGQGEQFF	TGCGCCAGCAGCCCCAACCTAGCGGGGGGTCAAGGTGAGCAGTTCTTC
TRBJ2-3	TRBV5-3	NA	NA	CARSLGLVYSEQYF	TGTGCCAGGAGCTTGGGGCTCGTCTATTCTGAGCAGTATTTT
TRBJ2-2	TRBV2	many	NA	CASSPGDTGELFF	TGTGCCAGCAGTCCGGGGGACACCGGGGAGCTGTTTTTT
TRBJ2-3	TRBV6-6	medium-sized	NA	CASRARPGDSTDTQYF	TGTGCCAGCAGGGCCCGCCCGGGGGACAGCACAGATACGCAGTATTTT
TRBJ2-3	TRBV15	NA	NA	CEILGTDTQYF	TGTGAGATCTTGGGGACAGATACGCAGTATTTT
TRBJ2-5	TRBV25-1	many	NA	CASSEFGGQQETQYF	TGTGCCAGCAGTGAATTTGGCGGCCAGCAAGAGACCCAGTACTTC
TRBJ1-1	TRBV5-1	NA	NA	CSSSLAPQVNTEAFF	TGCTCCAGCAGCTTGGCCCCGCAGGTGAACACTGAAGCTTTCTTT
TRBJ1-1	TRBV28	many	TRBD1	CASRLLAGDRGKTEAFF	TGTGCCAGCAGATTATTGGCGGGGGACAGGGGAAAAACTGAAGCTTTCTTT
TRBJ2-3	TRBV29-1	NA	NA	CSVGILTDTQYF	TGCAGCGTTGGTATCTTAACAGATACGCAGTATTTT
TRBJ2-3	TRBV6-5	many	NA	CASSSPGTGLGQYF	TGTGCCAGCAGCTCCCCTGGTACAGGGTTGGGGCAGTATTTT
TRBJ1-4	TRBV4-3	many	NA	CASSQQEGEKLFF	TGCGCCAGCAGCCAACAGGAGGGTGAAAAACTGTTTTTT
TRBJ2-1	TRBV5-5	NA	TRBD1	CASSPGTVTVGEQFF	TGTGCCAGCAGCCCGGGGACAGTTACTGTGGGTGAGCAGTTCTTC
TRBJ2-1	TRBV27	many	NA	CASSRFGDSYNEQFF	TGTGCCAGCAGTAGGTTCGGGGACTCCTACAATGAGCAGTTCTTC
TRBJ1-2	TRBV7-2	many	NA	CASSPGTAGLNGYTF	TGTGCCAGCAGCCCCGGGACGGCGGGATTGAATGGCTACACCTTC
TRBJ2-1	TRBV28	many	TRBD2	CASSLGGGGYNEQFF	TGTGCCAGCAGTTTAGGCGGGGGGGGCTACAATGAGCAGTTCTTC
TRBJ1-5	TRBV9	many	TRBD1	CASSARGHNQPQHF	TGTGCCAGCAGCGCCAGGGGGCACAATCAGCCCCAGCATTTT
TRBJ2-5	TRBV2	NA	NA	CASRVYQETQYF	TGTGCCAGCAGGGTGTACCAAGAGACCCAGTACTTC
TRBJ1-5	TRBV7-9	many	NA	CASSPRGEYQPQHF	TGTGCCAGCAGCCCAAGGGGCGAGTATCAGCCCCAGCATTTT
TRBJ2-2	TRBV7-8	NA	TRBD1	CASKDRSPNTGELFF	TGTGCCAGCAAGGACAGGTCACCGAACACCGGGGAGCTGTTTTTT
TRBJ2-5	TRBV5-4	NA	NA	CASSPWAGSDQETQYF	TGTGCCAGCAGCCCTTGGGCGGGGAGCGACCAAGAGACCCAGTACTTC
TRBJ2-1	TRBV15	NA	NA	CEFLGDNEQFF	TGTGAATTCTTGGGGGACAATGAGCAGTTCTTC
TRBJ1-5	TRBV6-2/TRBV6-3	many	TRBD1	CASRSERGQGPRIDQPQHF	TGTGCCAGCAGATCCGAGAGGGGACAGGGGCCGCGTATCGATCAGCCCCAGCATTTT
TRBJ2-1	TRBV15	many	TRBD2	CATSKAGSANEQFF	TGTGCCACCAGCAAAGCGGGGAGCGCAAATGAGCAGTTCTTC
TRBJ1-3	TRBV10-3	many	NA	CAISVCLFGNTIYF	TGTGCCATCAGTGTGTGTCTTTTCGGAAACACCATATATTTT
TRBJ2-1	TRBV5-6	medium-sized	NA	CASSWDPTPSYNEQFF	TGTGCCAGCAGCTGGGACCCGACTCCCTCTTACAATGAGCAGTTCTTC
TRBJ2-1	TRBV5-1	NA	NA	CASSLSPAGQYNEQFF	TGCGCCAGCAGCTTGTCCCCCGCGGGGCAATACAATGAGCAGTTCTTC
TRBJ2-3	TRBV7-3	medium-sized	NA	CASSLQGADTQYF	TGTGCCAGCAGCCTGCAGGGAGCAGATACGCAGTATTTT
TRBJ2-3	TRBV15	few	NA	CNILGEYF	TGTAATATCTTGGGGGAGTATTTT
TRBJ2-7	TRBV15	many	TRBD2	CATSRGRERPYEQYF	TGTGCCACCAGCAGGGGGAGGGAGCGGCCCTACGAGCAGTACTTC
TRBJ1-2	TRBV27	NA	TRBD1	CASSPSTHRGYGYTF	TGTGCCAGCAGTCCTTCGACGCACAGGGGATATGGCTACACCTTC
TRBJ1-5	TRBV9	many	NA	CASGDVDSAQPQHF	TGTGCCAGCGGCGATGTGGACTCGGCACAGCCCCAGCATTTT